This TCR beta chain was recovered during a study of glioma-infiltrating T cells. Using RNA template, CDR3s of TCR alpha and beta were amplified with iRepertoire arm-PCR. TCRdb passed the multiplex PCR reads through MiXCR, listing each CDR3 protein once. The data show a few hundred thousand distinct CDR3 sequences, approximately 42% seen once. Looked up from germline, CDR1 is MNHNS and CDR2 is SASEGT. The CDR3 consists of 16 residues. V was pared by 5 bases and J by 5 bases, with 4 bases of the junction left unmatched. The sequence was obtained from a human donor with low-grade glioma or glioblastoma, undergoing nonglioma brain surgery, or in good health (not recorded which). The chain couples TRBV6-1 to TRBJ2-2; TRBD2 matches at 14 bases. The material sequenced was glioma tissue, nonneoplastic brain tissue, or PBMCs (not recorded which). The DNA for the CDR3 is TGTGCCAGCAGTCTCGGGACTAGCGGGAGTACCGGGGAGCTGTTTTTT. Residues: CASSLGTSGSTGELFF.